This T cell receptor beta chain was retrieved from a study of vaccination effects on CD4 cells after COVID-19. Findings and caveats of the study: At late timepoints after vaccination, vaccine- and infection-induced clones shrank markedly.

Trimming stripped 4 bases from V and 0 bases from J, with 10 bases between. Looked up from germline, CDR1 is LGHNA and CDR2 is YNFKEQ. This CDR3 comprises 15 residues. Prior to sequencing, the ViraFEST assay stimulated PBMC with viral peptide pools, which expanded the antigen-specific CD4+ T cells. At the end of about 10 days of culture, CD4+ T cells were isolated. Each participant received a vaccine that was either BNT162b2 or mRNA-1273, given as two doses. Vaccinated participants had no history of SARS-CoV-2 infection and tested negative for nucleocapsid antibodies. Roughly 1.9 million PBMC were placed in each well, which was supplemented with approximately 9.9 IU/ml IL-2 and about 10 ug/ml peptides. For this clone: The antigen is not known.

Using immunoSEQ multiplex PCR, the repertoire was profiled, and TCRdb retains in-frame clones only, with some absent. The sample records roughly 63,000 clones, roughly 80% being singletons. V gene TRBV4-2 combines with J gene TRBJ2-1; D call uncertain. This TCR was recovered from a human donor who received a COVID-19 vaccine. The sample consisted of CD4+ T cells from PBMCs cultured with HCoV-OC43 spike peptides, taken after COVID-19 vaccination. The subset here: HCoV-OC43 spike overlapping peptide pool stimulation. The CDR3 sequence is CASSPTVASYNEQFF. CDR3 DNA sequence: TGTGCCAGCAGCCCTACAGTCGCCTCCTACAATGAGCAGTTCTTC.